This TCR beta chain was captured in a study of OX40 agonist ivuxolimab in advanced cancers. Study-wide context: Aged about 20 to 85 with a mean of approximately 60 years, they were around 83% male.

TCRdb keeps only in-frame clones here, not all; method: immunoSEQ multiplex PCR. Of about 58,000 clones in the sample, over 80% were seen once. The germline V gene encodes CDR1 MDHEN and CDR2 SYDVKM. The V and J ends lost 5 bases and 11 bases respectively, with 12 bases between them. The CDR3 length is 12 residues. This rearrangement joins TRBV28 to TRBJ1-4; D is undetermined. This material consisted of CD4+ or CD8+ T cells sorted from blood, taken in a trial of the OX40 agonist ivuxolimab. The receptor was derived from an adult with an advanced solid tumor such as melanoma, head and neck, liver or kidney cancer. The CDR3 region is CASSPLRSKLFF. CDR3 nucleotide sequence: TGTGCCAGCAGTCCCCTTAGGTCTAAACTGTTTTTT.